The rows below give T cell receptor beta chains drawn from one sample of a study of T cell clonotyping in hematopoietic cell transplantation. This table comes from immunoSEQ multiplex PCR, and its TCRdb copy is limited to in-frame clones, with some not included. The sample has more than 6,000 clones; 37% are singletons. Material: peripheral blood mononuclear cells, obtained 30 days after allogeneic stem cell transplant. These receptor sequences come from a female patient in her 60s who had an allogeneic stem cell transplant, so the T cells may come from the graft donor. Some clones in this sample may be carry-over from other donors' samples. The CDR3 runs from the conserved cysteine through the conserved F or W. A D gene is named only where the DNA matches it firmly. Rows give clone size only sometimes, using once, few, many, or a class for an expanded clone.

NA | TRBJ2-2 | TRBV7-3 | few | CASSFMLAGELFF | TGTGCCAGCAGCTTTATGTTGGCCGGGGAGCTGTTTTTT
TRBD1 | TRBJ1-1 | TRBV6-4 | few | CASRDRAMNTEAFF | TGTGCCAGCAGGGACAGGGCCATGAACACTGAAGCTTTCTTT
NA | TRBJ2-2 | TRBV6-5 | NA | CASSYQGGGELFF | TGTGCCAGCAGTTACCAGGGGGGCGGGGAGCTGTTTTTT
NA | TRBJ1-1 | TRBV30 | NA | CAWSITGTMNTEAFF | TGTGCCTGGAGTATCACAGGGACGATGAACACTGAGGCTTTCTTT
NA | TRBJ1-2 | TRBV6-5 | few | CASSSVGPTYGYTF | TGTGCCAGCAGTTCCGTGGGACCGACTTATGGCTACACCTTC
TRBD1 | TRBJ1-1 | TRBV7-2 | few | CASSLSRTGVSEAFF | TGTGCCAGCAGCTTAAGCCGGACAGGAGTCTCTGAAGCTTTCTTT
TRBD1 | TRBJ1-2 | TRBV29-1 | NA | CSVWGQKGYTF | TGCAGCGTTTGGGGACAGAAGGGCTACACCTTC
NA | TRBJ1-1 | TRBV9 | NA | CASSSLGQNTEAFF | TGTGCCAGCAGCTCCTTGGGGCAGAACACTGAAGCTTTCTTT
NA | TRBJ1-6 | TRBV7-2 | few | CASNDLERSNSPLHF | TGTGCCAGCAACGATCTAGAACGATCGAATTCACCCCTCCACTTT
NA | TRBJ1-2 | TRBV30 | few | CAWSVRGDYGHTF | TGTGCCTGGAGTGTACGGGGGGACTATGGCCACACCTTC
TRBD2 | TRBJ2-3 | TRBV9 | NA | CASSVSSGRASDTQYF | TGTGCCAGCAGCGTGAGTAGCGGGAGGGCCTCAGATACGCAGTATTTT
NA | TRBJ2-1 | TRBV29-1 | NA | CSVDDYNEQFF | TGCAGCGTTGACGACTACAATGAGCAGTTCTTC
NA | TRBJ1-2 | TRBV30 | NA | CAWSPEGARGYGYTF | TGTGCCTGGAGTCCCGAGGGAGCTCGGGGCTATGGCTACACCTTC
NA | TRBJ2-5 | TRBV29-1 | few | CSVTTEATQYF | TGCAGCGTCACGACAGAGGCGACCCAGTACTTC
NA | TRBJ1-3 | TRBV6-5 | NA | CASSYSGDTIYF | TGTGCCAGCAGTTACTCGGGGGACACCATATATTTT
NA | TRBJ1-2 | TRBV29-1 | few | CSVEGWGYTF | TGCAGCGTCGAAGGCTGGGGCTACACCTTC
NA | TRBJ1-5 | TRBV4-2 | few | CASSQDEQGYQPQHF | TGTGCCAGCAGCCAAGATGAGCAGGGTTACCAGCCCCAGCATTTT
TRBD1 | TRBJ2-5 | TRBV9 | NA | CASSVDGQGRETQYF | TGTGCCAGCAGCGTTGATGGACAGGGTCGAGAGACCCAGTACTTC
NA | TRBJ1-2 | TRBV27 | NA | CASSLINTAGMTF | TGTGCCAGCAGTTTAATCAACACCGCAGGGATGACCTTC
TRBD1 | TRBJ2-1 | TRBV6-5 | NA | CASRQGQALWNEQFF | TGTGCCAGCAGACAGGGACAGGCTCTCTGGAATGAGCAGTTCTTC
NA | TRBJ2-1 | TRBV7-7 | few | CASSPGRLISKNEQFF | TGTGCTAGCAGCCCCGGCCGGCTAATCAGCAAAAATGAGCAGTTCTTC
TRBD1 | TRBJ1-3 | TRBV9 | medium-sized | CASSVETGSGNTIYF | TGTGCCAGCAGCGTAGAGACAGGGTCTGGAAACACCATATATTTT
NA | TRBJ2-6 | TRBV30 | few | CACRNIGANVLTF | TGTGCCTGTAGGAACATTGGGGCCAACGTCCTGACTTTC
NA | TRBJ1-3 | TRBV29-1 | few | CSVENTIYF | TGCAGCGTGGAAAACACCATATATTTT
TRBD1 | TRBJ2-7 | TRBV27 | NA | CASSLSWGQSYEQYF | TGTGCCAGCAGTTTAAGTTGGGGACAGTCCTACGAGCAGTACTTC
NA | TRBJ2-3 | TRBV29-1 | NA | CSVDGAGWDGDTQYF | TGCAGCGTGGACGGGGCAGGGTGGGACGGGGATACGCAGTATTTT
NA | TRBJ2-7 | TRBV2 | medium-sized | CASSEMEEEGSYEQYF | TGTGCCAGCAGTGAAATGGAGGAAGAGGGCTCCTACGAGCAGTACTTC
NA | TRBJ1-2 | TRBV5-1 | few | CASSLGQKLYGYTF | TGCGCCAGCAGCTTGGGACAGAAGCTCTATGGCTACACCTTC
NA | TRBJ2-7 | TRBV6-1 | NA | CASISGLGGTYEQYF | TGTGCCAGCATCAGCGGCTTGGGGGGAACCTACGAGCAGTACTTC
NA | TRBJ2-1 | TRBV30 | few | CAWSGSEGGVRNEQFF | TGTGCCTGGAGTGGGTCGGAGGGGGGCGTACGGAATGAGCAGTTCTTC
NA | TRBJ1-1 | TRBV30 | NA | CAWKHRAEAFF | TGTGCCTGGAAGCACAGGGCTGAAGCTTTCTTT
NA | TRBJ1-2 | TRBV4-3 | NA | CASSQEPEPFYGYTF | TGCGCCAGCAGCCAAGAACCCGAGCCCTTCTATGGCTACACCTTC
NA | TRBJ2-1 | TRBV6-5 | NA | CASRAGTYNEQFF | TGTGCCAGCAGAGCCGGGACTTACAATGAGCAGTTCTTC
NA | TRBJ2-7 | TRBV30 | few | CAWEEMGKQYF | TGTGCCTGGGAGGAGATGGGAAAGCAGTACTTC
TRBD1 | TRBJ1-6 | TRBV30 | NA | CAWCRDRGYNSPLHF | TGTGCCTGGTGTAGGGACAGGGGATATAATTCACCCCTCCACTTT
NA | TRBJ2-1 | TRBV6-6 | NA | CASSYNPAYNEQFF | TGTGCCAGCAGTTATAACCCCGCCTACAATGAGCAGTTCTTC